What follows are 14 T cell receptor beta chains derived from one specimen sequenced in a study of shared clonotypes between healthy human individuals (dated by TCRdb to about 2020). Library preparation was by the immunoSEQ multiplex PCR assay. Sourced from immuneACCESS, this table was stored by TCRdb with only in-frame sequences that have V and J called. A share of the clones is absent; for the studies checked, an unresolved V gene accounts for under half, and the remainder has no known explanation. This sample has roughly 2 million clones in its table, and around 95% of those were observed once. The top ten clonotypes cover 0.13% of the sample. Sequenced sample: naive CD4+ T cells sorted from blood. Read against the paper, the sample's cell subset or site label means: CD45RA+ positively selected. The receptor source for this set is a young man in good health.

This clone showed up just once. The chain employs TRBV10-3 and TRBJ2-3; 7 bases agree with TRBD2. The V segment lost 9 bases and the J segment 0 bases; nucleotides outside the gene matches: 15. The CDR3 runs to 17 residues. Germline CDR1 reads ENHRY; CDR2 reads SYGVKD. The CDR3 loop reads CAIGLGEGPPSTDTQYF. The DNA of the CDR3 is TGTGCCATTGGCTTGGGGGAGGGGCCCCCTAGCACAGATACGCAGTATTTT.

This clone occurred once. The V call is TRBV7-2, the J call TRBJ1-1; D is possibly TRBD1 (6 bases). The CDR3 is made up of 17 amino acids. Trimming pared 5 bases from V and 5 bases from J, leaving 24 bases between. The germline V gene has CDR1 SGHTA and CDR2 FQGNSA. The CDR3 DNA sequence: TGTGCCAGCAGCGAATATGGGGGGCGTTCTGGTGTAACTGAAGCTTTCTTT. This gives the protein CASSEYGGRSGVTEAFF.

CDR3: CASSFRQGVHQPQHF. CDR3 sequence (DNA): TGTGCCAGCAGCTTCCGGCAGGGGGTTCATCAGCCCCAGCATTTT. This chain links TRBV5-6 with TRBJ1-5, with 7 bases fitting TRBD1. The junction had 7 bases not matched to a gene; V was cut back by 2 bases and J by 5 bases. Germline CDR1 reads SGHDT; CDR2 reads YYEEEE. This CDR3 region has 15 residues.

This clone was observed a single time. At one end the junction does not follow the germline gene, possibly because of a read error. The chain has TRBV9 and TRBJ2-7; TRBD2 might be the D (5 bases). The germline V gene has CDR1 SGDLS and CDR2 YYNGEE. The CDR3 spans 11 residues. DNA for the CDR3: TGCTCCGGGGATAACTCCTACGAGCAGTACTTC. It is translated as CSGDNSYEQYF.

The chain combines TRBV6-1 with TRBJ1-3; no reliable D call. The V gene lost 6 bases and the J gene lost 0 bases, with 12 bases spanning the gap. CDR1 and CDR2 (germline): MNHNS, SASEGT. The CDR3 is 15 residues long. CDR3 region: CASRLGLLSGNTIYF. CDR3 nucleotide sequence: TGTGCCAGCAGGCTAGGACTGCTCTCTGGAAACACCATATATTTT.

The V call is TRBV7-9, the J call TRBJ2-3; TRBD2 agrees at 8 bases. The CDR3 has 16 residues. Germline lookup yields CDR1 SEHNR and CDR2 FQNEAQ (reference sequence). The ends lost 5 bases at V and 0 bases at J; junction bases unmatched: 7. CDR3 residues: CASSPSGRASTDTQYF. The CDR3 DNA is TGTGCCAGCAGCCCCAGCGGGAGAGCGAGCACAGATACGCAGTATTTT.

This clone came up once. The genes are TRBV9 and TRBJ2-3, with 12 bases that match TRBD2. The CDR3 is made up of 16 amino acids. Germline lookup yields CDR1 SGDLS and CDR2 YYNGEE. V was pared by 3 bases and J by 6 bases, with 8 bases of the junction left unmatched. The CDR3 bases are TGTGCCAGCAGCGCGCCAGGACTAGCGGGACTTGATACGCAGTATTTT. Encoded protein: CASSAPGLAGLDTQYF.

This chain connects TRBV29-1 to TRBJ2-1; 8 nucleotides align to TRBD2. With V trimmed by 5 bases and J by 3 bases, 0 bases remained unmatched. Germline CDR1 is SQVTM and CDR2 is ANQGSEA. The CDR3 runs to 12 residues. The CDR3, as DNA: TGCAGCGTTACTAGCGGCTACAATGAGCAGTTCTTC. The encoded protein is CSVTSGYNEQFF.

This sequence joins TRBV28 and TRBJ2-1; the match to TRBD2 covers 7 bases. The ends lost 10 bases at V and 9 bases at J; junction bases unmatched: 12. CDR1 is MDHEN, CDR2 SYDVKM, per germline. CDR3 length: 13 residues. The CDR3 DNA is TGTGCCACAGGGAGCGGGGCTTGGGGTGAGCAGTTCTTC. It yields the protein CATGSGAWGEQFF.

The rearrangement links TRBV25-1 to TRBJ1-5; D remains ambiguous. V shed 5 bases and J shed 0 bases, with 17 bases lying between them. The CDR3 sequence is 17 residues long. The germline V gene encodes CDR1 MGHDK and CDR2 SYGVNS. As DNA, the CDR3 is TGTGCCAGCAGTTGTCCCGGGAGAATGTATAGCAATCAGCCCCAGCATTTT. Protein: CASSCPGRMYSNQPQHF. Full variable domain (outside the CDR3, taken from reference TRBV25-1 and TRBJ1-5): EADIYQTPRYLVIGTGKKITLECSQTMGHDKMYWYQQDPGMELHLIHYSYGVNSTEKGDLSSESTVSRIRTEHFPLTLESARPSHTSQYLCASSCPGRMYSNQPQHFGDGTRLSIL.

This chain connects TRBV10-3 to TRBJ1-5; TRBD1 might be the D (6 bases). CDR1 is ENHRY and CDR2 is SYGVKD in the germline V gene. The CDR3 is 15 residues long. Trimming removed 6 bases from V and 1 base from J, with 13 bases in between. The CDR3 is CAISGTQGSNQPQHF. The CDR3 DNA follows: TGTGCCATCAGCGGGACCCAGGGGAGCAATCAGCCCCAGCATTTT.

CDR3 DNA: TGTGCCAGTAGCCCGGGACTAGCAGGCTACAATGAGCAGTTCTTC. Protein: CASSPGLAGYNEQFF. The chain carries TRBV19 and TRBJ2-1; 9 nucleotides match TRBD2. V was clipped by 6 bases and J by 3 bases; unmatched bases: 6. The CDR3 extends over 15 amino acids. Per germline, CDR1 LNHDA and CDR2 SQIVND (reference sequence). The entire variable domain, with the rest obtained from reference TRBV19 and TRBJ2-1, is as follows: DGGITQSPKYLFRKEGQNVTLSCEQNLNHDAMYWYRQDPGQGLRLIYYSQIVNDFQKGDIAEGYSVSREKKESFPLTVTSAQKNPTAFYLCASSPGLAGYNEQFFGPGTRLTVL.

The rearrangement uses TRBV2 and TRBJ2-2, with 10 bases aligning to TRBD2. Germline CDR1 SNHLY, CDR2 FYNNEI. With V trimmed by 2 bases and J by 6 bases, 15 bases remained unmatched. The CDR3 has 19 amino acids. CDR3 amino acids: CASSEKGASGGTDAGELFF. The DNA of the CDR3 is TGTGCCAGCAGTGAAAAAGGGGCTAGCGGGGGTACGGACGCCGGGGAGCTGTTTTTT.

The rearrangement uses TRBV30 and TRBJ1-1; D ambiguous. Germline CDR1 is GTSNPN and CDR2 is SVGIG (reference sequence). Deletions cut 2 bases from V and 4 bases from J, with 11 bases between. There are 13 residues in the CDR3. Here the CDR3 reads CAWSSGGSTEAFF. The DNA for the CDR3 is TGTGCCTGGAGTTCGGGCGGGTCCACTGAAGCTTTCTTT.